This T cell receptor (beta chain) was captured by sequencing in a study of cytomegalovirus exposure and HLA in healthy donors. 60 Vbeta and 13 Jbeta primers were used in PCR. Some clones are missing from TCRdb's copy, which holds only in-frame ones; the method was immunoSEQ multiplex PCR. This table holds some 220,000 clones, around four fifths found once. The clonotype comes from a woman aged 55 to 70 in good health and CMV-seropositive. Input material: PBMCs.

The CDR3 protein is CASSQAGLKNTEAFF. The DNA for the CDR3 is TGTGCCAGCAGCCAAGCGGGACTCAAGAACACTGAAGCTTTCTTT. The chain carries TRBV14 and TRBJ1-1, with a weak D call TRBD1 (5 bases). CDR1 is SGHDN and CDR2 is FVKESK in the germline V gene. The CDR3 runs 15 residues. V gave up 1 base and J gave up 1 base, with 10 bases separating them.